Listed here are 25 T cell receptor beta chains from one sample, sequenced in a study of shared clonotypes between healthy human individuals. Sequenced by immunoSEQ multiplex PCR; TCRdb stores in-frame clones only, minus some. Here the sample spans 110,000 or so clones, under 70% being singletons. Sequencing was done on a sample of memory CD8+ T cells sorted from blood. Subset noted: CD45RO+ cells pooled with CCR7-negative TemRA cells. The receptors were sampled from a woman in her twenties or thirties in good health.

V usage is TRBV6-4 and J usage is TRBJ2-7, with TRBD2 identical over 12 bases. Germline trimming cut 2 bases from V and 4 bases from J; bases unmatched to any gene: 6. CDR3 length equals 16 residues. From germline, CDR1 is MRHNA and CDR2 SNTAGT. In nucleotides, the CDR3 is TGTGCCAGCAGTGACAGAGTGACTAGCGGGAGTTACGAGCAGTACTTC. It is translated as CASSDRVTSGSYEQYF.

The table lists this clone with a few counts. The rearrangement links TRBV5-8 to TRBJ1-5; no clear D gene. The CDR3 consists of 13 residues. Between the trimmed V and J ends, which lost 5 bases and 2 bases, there was a span of 8 bases. Germline lookup yields CDR1 SGHTS and CDR2 YDEGEE. This CDR3 is CASSGRGNQPQHF. The CDR3 nucleotides read TGTGCCAGCAGTGGCAGAGGCAATCAGCCCCAGCATTTT.

The V call is TRBV7-9, the J call TRBJ2-7, with 9 bases lining up with TRBD2. This CDR3 has 16 residues. CDR1 and CDR2 from the germline V gene are SEHNR and FQNEAQ (reference sequence). V dropped 1 base and J dropped 7; count of bases not matched to a gene: 11. The CDR3 sequence: CASSLVAGVLRLEQYF. The CDR3 bases are TGTGCCAGCAGCTTAGTAGCGGGAGTTCTCCGACTTGAGCAGTACTTC.

The gene calls are TRBV5-4 and TRBJ2-3; 7 positions agree with TRBD1. This CDR3 is built from 14 residues. Germline V CDR1 and CDR2: SGHNT, YYREEE (reference sequence). Trimming at V came to 6 bases and at J to 1 base, leaving 5 bases not matched to a gene. CDR3 sequence (DNA): TGTGCCAGCACCTGGACAGGCGGCACAGATACGCAGTATTTT. Protein sequence: CASTWTGGTDTQYF.

V usage is TRBV7-8 and J usage is TRBJ2-3; D is undetermined. V was cut by 1 base and J by 1 base, with 15 bases left in between. CDR1 and CDR2 (germline): SGHVS, FQNEAQ. The CDR3 has 17 residues. CDR3 amino acids: CASSLVLPYRGTDTQYF. DNA for the CDR3: TGTGCCAGCAGCTTAGTTCTGCCATACCGGGGCACAGATACGCAGTATTTT.

The chain is built from TRBV28 and TRBJ2-7, with 10 bases identical to TRBD2. Germline V lookup: CDR1 MDHEN, CDR2 SYDVKM. There are 19 residues in the CDR3. V lost 3 bases and J lost 3; bases outside the gene matches: 17. The chain's CDR3 is CASSFFASGSKGGYYEQYF. For the CDR3, the DNA is TGTGCCAGCAGTTTTTTTGCTAGCGGGAGTAAAGGCGGGTACTACGAGCAGTACTTC.

The rearrangement links TRBV11-2 to TRBJ2-7; D possibly corresponds to TRBD2 (5 bases). CDR1 is SGHAT and CDR2 is FQNNGV in the germline V gene. The CDR3 is 19 amino acids. The germline V and J ends were trimmed by 5 bases and 5 bases, with 31 bases remaining between them. The DNA of the CDR3 is TGTGCCAGCAGCCCCCCGCCGGTCTGCACTTGCCCATTTAGCGACGAGCAGTACTTC. It encodes CASSPPPVCTCPFSDEQYF.

The chain employs TRBV27 and TRBJ2-3, with 8 bases lining up with TRBD1. The CDR3 spans 17 residues. V shed 5 bases, J shed 2 bases, and the junction held 12 bases outside the gene matches. Germline loops: CDR1 MNHEY, CDR2 SMNVEV (reference sequence). CDR3 amino acids: CASSVLTGGQDTDTQYF. For the CDR3, the DNA is TGTGCCAGCAGTGTGTTAACCGGGGGACAGGACACAGATACGCAGTATTTT.

V is TRBV5-1 and J is TRBJ2-7, with TRBD1 identical over 10 bases. The germline gives CDR1 SGHRS, CDR2 YFSETQ. The CDR3 sequence is 17 residues long. J was trimmed by 3 bases and V by 5 bases; bases with no gene match: 14. The CDR3 here is CASREGGQGVSRYEQYF. In nucleotides, the CDR3 is TGCGCCAGCAGAGAGGGTGGACAGGGGGTTAGTCGCTACGAGCAGTACTTC.

The chain has TRBV18 and TRBJ1-4, with D unclear. The CDR3 is made up of 13 amino acids. Germline assignment: CDR1 KGHSH and CDR2 LQKENI. The V gene lost 2 bases and the J gene lost 4 bases, with 5 bases spanning the gap. The CDR3 here is CASSPGLNEKLFF. Here the CDR3 DNA reads TGTGCCAGCTCACCAGGGCTTAATGAAAAACTGTTTTTT.

In its sample, this clone was seen a few times. V usage is TRBV5-4 and J usage is TRBJ2-7; the match to TRBD2 covers 7 bases. The CDR3 loop spans 14 amino acids. Germline loops: CDR1 SGHNT, CDR2 YYREEE (reference sequence). Trimming at V came to 4 bases and at J to 4 bases, leaving 8 bases not matched to a gene. Written as DNA, the CDR3 is TGTGCCAGCAGCCACGGGACTAACCCTTACGAGCAGTACTTC. Protein sequence: CASSHGTNPYEQYF.

J is TRBJ2-7 and V is TRBV19; D gene uncertain. V was shortened by 6 bases and J by 3 bases, with 12 bases between the two germline ends. Germline V gene data show CDR1 as LNHDA and CDR2 as SQIVND (reference sequence). The CDR3 length is 13 residues. As DNA, the CDR3 is TGTGCCAGTAGGGGTGTGGGCTACTACGAGCAGTACTTC. The encoded protein is CASRGVGYYEQYF. Based on the CDR3 plus reference TRBV19 and TRBJ2-7, the full variable domain is DGGITQSPKYLFRKEGQNVTLSCEQNLNHDAMYWYRQDPGQGLRLIYYSQIVNDFQKGDIAEGYSVSREKKESFPLTVTSAQKNPTAFYLCASRGVGYYEQYFGPGTRLTVT.

J is TRBJ2-1 and V is TRBV7-9, with TRBD2 identical over 10 bases. Germline loops: CDR1 SEHNR, CDR2 FQNEAQ (reference sequence). Trimming removed 4 bases from V and 5 bases from J; junction bases left unmatched: 5. The CDR3 totals 15 residues. For the CDR3, the DNA is TGTGCCAGCAGCTCACTAGCGGGGAAAAACAATGAGCAGTTCTTC. It encodes CASSSLAGKNNEQFF.

This clone was recorded a few times. Other nucleotide sequences in the sample specify the same CDR3. The chain recombines TRBV28 with TRBJ2-1; D uncertain. Trimming removed 7 bases at V and 4 bases at J, with 5 bases between. The CDR3 has 11 amino acids. Germline V CDR1 and CDR2: MDHEN, SYDVKM. CDR3 nucleotide sequence: TGTGCCAGCACTACTTACAATGAGCAGTTCTTC. Amino acid sequence: CASTTYNEQFF.

This clone was detected once. The genes are TRBV25-1 and TRBJ2-7, with D possibly being TRBD2 (6 bases). The V end lost 5 bases, the J end lost 3 bases, and 14 bases lay between the germline ends. Germline-derived CDR1 and CDR2 are MGHDK and SYGVNS. The length of the CDR3 is 14 residues. The CDR3 DNA follows: TGTGCCAGCAGTTCAGCGCGGGACCTCTACGAGCAGTACTTC. Its protein is CASSSARDLYEQYF.

The genes are TRBV11-2 and TRBJ1-2, with 7 nucleotides matching TRBD1. Germline V gene data show CDR1 as SGHAT and CDR2 as FQNNGV. Trimming at V came to 6 bases and at J to 8 bases, leaving 9 bases not matched to a gene. The CDR3 is made up of 13 amino acids. The chain's CDR3 is CASRDRSAVGYTF. Here the CDR3 DNA reads TGTGCCAGCAGGGACAGGTCGGCGGTAGGCTACACCTTC. Filled out from reference TRBV11-2 and TRBJ1-2, the complete variable domain reads EAGVAQSPRYKIIEKRQSVAFWCNPISGHATLYWYQQILGQGPKLLIQFQNNGVVDDSQLPKDRFSAERLKGVDSTLKIQPAKLEDSAVYLCASRDRSAVGYTFGSGTRLTVV.

The chain carries TRBV9 and TRBJ2-7; D ambiguous. V lost 0 bases, J lost 6 bases, and 13 bases lay in between. The CDR3 runs to 14 residues. In germline, CDR1 is SGDLS, CDR2 YYNGEE. This chain's CDR3 is CASSVEPLIGEQYF. CDR3 coding DNA: TGTGCCAGCAGCGTAGAACCCCTAATCGGCGAGCAGTACTTC.

The chain combines TRBV25-1 with TRBJ2-7, with 11 bases lining up with TRBD2. Per the germline V gene, CDR1 is MGHDK and CDR2 is SYGVNS. The CDR3 runs to 16 residues. J was trimmed by 0 bases and V by 6 bases; bases with no gene match: 7. The DNA for the CDR3 is TGTGCCAGCAGCCAAGATGGGACTAGCGGCTCCTACGAGCAGTACTTC. Protein: CASSQDGTSGSYEQYF.

The genes are TRBV23-1 and TRBJ1-3; D gene ambiguous. TRBV23-1 is designated an ORF whose function remains uncertain. Trimming took 2 bases from V and 4 from J, leaving 12 bases between them. The CDR3 runs 15 residues. The CDR3 spells CASSQVRGMGNTIYF. The CDR3 coding sequence is TGCGCCAGCAGTCAAGTTAGAGGGATGGGAAACACCATATATTTT.

This sequence joins TRBV11-2 and TRBJ1-1, with D possibly matching TRBD1 (5 bases). V lost 5 bases to trimming and J lost 0 bases, with 13 bases between them. Per germline, CDR1 SGHAT and CDR2 FQNNGV. This CDR3 comprises 15 residues. CDR3 nucleotides: TGTGCCAGCAGCGGAACAGGACTTCTGAACACTGAAGCTTTCTTT. This sequence encodes CASSGTGLLNTEAFF.

The chain uses TRBV15 and TRBJ1-5; no clear D gene. CDR3 length: 16 residues. Germline V gene sequence: CDR1 LNHNV, CDR2 YYDKDF (reference sequence). With 0 bases removed from V and 2 bases from J, the gap between germline ends came to 11 bases. In nucleotides, the CDR3 is TGTGCCACCAGCAGAGATACGATCCAGGGCAATCAGCCCCAGCATTTT. This sequence encodes CATSRDTIQGNQPQHF.

The chain combines TRBV5-5 with TRBJ1-6; TRBD1 matches 9 bases. After removal of 1 base from V and 9 bases from J, the junction contained 8 bases not matched to a gene. Per germline, CDR1 SGHKS and CDR2 YYEKEE (reference sequence). This CDR3 has 16 residues. The CDR3 sequence is CASSLWTGVIGSPLHF. Here the CDR3 DNA reads TGTGCCAGCAGCTTGTGGACAGGGGTGATCGGTTCACCCCTCCACTTT.

This chain connects TRBV2 to TRBJ2-1; no definite D call. The CDR3 loop spans 12 amino acids. Germline CDR1 SNHLY, CDR2 FYNNEI. The V and J ends lost 4 bases and 6 bases respectively, with 7 bases between them. The chain's CDR3 is CASSVGINEQFF. The CDR3 nucleotides are TGTGCCAGCAGTGTAGGGATCAATGAGCAGTTCTTC.

The chain employs TRBV7-8 and TRBJ2-1; D uncertain. The CDR3 is made up of 16 amino acids. Trimming removed 2 bases from V and 0 bases from J, with 11 bases in between. Looked up from germline, CDR1 is SGHVS and CDR2 is FQNEAQ. In nucleotides, the CDR3 is TGTGCCAGCAGCTTATGGGCGGATAGCTCCTACAATGAGCAGTTCTTC. Protein sequence: CASSLWADSSYNEQFF.

This chain links TRBV19 with TRBJ2-7; 12 bases agree with TRBD1. The germline V gene has CDR1 LNHDA and CDR2 SQIVND (reference sequence). CDR3 length: 14 amino acids. V was clipped by 5 bases and J by 6 bases; unmatched bases: 5. This CDR3 is CASSSGQGAAEQYF. The CDR3 DNA reads as TGTGCCAGTAGTTCGGGACAGGGGGCCGCCGAGCAGTACTTC.